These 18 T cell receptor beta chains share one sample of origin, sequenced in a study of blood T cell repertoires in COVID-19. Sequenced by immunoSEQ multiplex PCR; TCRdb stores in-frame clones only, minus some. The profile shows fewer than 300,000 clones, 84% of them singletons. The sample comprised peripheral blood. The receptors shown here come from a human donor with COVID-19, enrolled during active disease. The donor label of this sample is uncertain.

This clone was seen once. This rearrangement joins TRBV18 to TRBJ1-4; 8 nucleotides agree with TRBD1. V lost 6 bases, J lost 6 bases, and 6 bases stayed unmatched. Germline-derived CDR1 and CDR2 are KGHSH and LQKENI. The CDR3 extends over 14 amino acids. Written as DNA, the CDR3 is TGTGCCAGCTCGCCGACAGGGGTGGATGAAAAACTGTTTTTT. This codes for CASSPTGVDEKLFF. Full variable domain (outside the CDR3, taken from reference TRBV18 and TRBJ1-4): NAGVMQNPRHLVRRRGQEARLRCSPMKGHSHVYWYRQLPEEGLKFMVYLQKENIIDESGMPKERFSAEFPKEGPSILRIQQVVRGDSAAYFCASSPTGVDEKLFFGSGTQLSVL.

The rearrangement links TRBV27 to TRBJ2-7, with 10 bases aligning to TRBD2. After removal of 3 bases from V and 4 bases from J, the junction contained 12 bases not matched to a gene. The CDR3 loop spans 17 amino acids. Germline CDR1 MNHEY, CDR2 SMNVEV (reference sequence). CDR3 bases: TGTGCCAGCAGTTTTACATTCGGGTTAGCGGGAGGTTACGAGCAGTACTTC. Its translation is CASSFTFGLAGGYEQYF.

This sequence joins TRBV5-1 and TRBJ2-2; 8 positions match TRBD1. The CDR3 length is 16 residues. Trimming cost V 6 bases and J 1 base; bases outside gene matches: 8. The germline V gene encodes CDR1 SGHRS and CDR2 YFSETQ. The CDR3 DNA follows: TGCGCCAGCAAGATGAGTGGGACAGGGAACACCGGGGAGCTGTTTTTT. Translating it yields CASKMSGTGNTGELFF.

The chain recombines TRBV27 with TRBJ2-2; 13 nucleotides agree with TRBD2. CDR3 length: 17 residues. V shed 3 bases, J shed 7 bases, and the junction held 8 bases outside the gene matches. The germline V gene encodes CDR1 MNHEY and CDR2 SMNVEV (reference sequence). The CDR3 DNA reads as TGTGCCAGCAGTTTCCAAGGACTAGCGGGAGTAGGCGGGGAGCTGTTTTTT. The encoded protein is CASSFQGLAGVGGELFF.

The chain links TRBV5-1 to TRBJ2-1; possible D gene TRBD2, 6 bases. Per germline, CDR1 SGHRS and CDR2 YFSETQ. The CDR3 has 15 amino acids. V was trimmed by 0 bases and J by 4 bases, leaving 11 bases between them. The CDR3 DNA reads TGCGCCAGCAGCTTGGTCGGGGGAGATTACAATGAGCAGTTCTTC. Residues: CASSLVGGDYNEQFF. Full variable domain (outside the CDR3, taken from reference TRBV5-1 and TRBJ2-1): KAGVTQTPRYLIKTRGQQVTLSCSPISGHRSVSWYQQTPGQGLQFLFEYFSETQRNKGNFPGRFSGRQFSNSRSEMNVSTLELGDSALYLCASSLVGGDYNEQFFGPGTRLTVL.

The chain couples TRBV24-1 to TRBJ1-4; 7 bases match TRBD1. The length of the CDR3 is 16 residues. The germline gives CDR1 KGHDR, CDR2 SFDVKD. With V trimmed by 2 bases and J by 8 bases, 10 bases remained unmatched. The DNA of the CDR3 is TGTGCCACCAGTGATTCCGCCGCGGGACAGTGGGAAAAACTGTTTTTT. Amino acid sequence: CATSDSAAGQWEKLFF.

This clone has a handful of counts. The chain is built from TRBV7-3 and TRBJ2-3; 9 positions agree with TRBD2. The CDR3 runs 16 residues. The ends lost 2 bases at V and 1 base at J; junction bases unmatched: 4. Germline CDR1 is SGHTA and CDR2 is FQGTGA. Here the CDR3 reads CASSLVGGRGTDTQYF. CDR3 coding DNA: TGTGCCAGCAGCTTAGTCGGCGGGAGGGGCACAGATACGCAGTATTTT.

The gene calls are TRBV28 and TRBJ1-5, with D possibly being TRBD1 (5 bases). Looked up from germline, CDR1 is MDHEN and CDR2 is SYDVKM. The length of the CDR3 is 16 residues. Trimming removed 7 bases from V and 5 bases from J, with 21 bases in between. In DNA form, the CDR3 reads TGTGCCAGCACCAACGGCGCAGGGCGACCCTATCAGCCCCAGCATTTT. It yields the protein CASTNGAGRPYQPQHF.

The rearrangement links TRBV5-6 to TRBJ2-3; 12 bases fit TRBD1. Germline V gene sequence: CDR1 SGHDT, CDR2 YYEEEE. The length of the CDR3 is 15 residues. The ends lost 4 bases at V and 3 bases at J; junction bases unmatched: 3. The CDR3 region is CASSRDRGQTDTQYF. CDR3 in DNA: TGTGCCAGCAGCCGGGACAGGGGGCAGACAGATACGCAGTATTTT.

CDR3 residues: CSVDSPWTPGGETQYF. The DNA of the CDR3 is TGCAGCGTTGACAGCCCGTGGACTCCCGGCGGCGAGACCCAGTACTTC. The gene calls are TRBV29-1 and TRBJ2-5, with D perhaps matching TRBD2 (5 bases). CDR1 and CDR2 from the germline V gene are SQVTM and ANQGSEA. The length of the CDR3 is 16 residues. Trimming removed 3 bases from V and 5 bases from J, with 22 bases in between.

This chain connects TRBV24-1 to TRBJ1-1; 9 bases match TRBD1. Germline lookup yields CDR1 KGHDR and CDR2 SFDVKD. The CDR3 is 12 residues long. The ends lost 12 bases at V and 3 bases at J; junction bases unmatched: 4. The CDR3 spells CAARDRDTEAFF. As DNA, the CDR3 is TGTGCCGCCCGGGACAGGGACACTGAAGCTTTCTTT.

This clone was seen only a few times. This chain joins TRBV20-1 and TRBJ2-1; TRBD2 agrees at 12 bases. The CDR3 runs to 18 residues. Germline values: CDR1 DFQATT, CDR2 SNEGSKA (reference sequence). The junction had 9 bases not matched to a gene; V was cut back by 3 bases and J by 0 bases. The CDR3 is CSASSGLAGLNSYNEQFF. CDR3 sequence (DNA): TGCAGTGCTAGTTCCGGACTAGCGGGACTAAACTCCTACAATGAGCAGTTCTTC.

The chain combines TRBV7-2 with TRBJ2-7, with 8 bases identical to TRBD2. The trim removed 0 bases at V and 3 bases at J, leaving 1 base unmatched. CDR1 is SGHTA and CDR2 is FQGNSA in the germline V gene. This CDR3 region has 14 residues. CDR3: CASSLALAGYEQYF. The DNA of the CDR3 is TGTGCCAGCAGCTTAGCGCTAGCGGGCTACGAGCAGTACTTC.

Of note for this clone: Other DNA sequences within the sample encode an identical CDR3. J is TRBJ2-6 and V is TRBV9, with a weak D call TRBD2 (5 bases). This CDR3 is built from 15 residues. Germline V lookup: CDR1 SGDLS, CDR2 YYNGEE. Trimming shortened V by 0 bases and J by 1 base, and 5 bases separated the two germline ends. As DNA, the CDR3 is TGTGCCAGCAGCGTAGCGGGATCTGGGGCCAACGTCCTGACTTTC. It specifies CASSVAGSGANVLTF.

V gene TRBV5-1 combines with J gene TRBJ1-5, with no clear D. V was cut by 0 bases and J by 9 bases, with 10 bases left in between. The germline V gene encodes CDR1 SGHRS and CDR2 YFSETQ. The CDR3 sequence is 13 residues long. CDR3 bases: TGCGCCAGCAGCTTGGTTACGCGGGTGCCCCAGCATTTT. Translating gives CASSLVTRVPQHF.

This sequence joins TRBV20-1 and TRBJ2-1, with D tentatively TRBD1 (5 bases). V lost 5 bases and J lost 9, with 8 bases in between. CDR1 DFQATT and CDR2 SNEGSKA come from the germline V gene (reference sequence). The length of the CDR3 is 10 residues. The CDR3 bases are TGCAGTGCTGTTCAGGGTGAGCAGTTCTTC. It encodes CSAVQGEQFF.

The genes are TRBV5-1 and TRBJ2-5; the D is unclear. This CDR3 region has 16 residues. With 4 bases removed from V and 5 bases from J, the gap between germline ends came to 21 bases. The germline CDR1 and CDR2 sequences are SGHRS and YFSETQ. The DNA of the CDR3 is TGCGCCAGCAGCGTCGACTCCCCCCTGCCGTCGGAGACCCAGTACTTC. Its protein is CASSVDSPLPSETQYF.

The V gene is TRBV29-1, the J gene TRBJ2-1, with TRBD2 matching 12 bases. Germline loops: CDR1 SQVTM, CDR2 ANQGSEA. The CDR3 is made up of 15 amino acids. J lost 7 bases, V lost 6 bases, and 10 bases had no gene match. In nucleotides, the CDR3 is TGCAGCGTCCCCTGGCTAGCGGGAGGGTGGAATGAGCAGTTCTTC. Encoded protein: CSVPWLAGGWNEQFF.